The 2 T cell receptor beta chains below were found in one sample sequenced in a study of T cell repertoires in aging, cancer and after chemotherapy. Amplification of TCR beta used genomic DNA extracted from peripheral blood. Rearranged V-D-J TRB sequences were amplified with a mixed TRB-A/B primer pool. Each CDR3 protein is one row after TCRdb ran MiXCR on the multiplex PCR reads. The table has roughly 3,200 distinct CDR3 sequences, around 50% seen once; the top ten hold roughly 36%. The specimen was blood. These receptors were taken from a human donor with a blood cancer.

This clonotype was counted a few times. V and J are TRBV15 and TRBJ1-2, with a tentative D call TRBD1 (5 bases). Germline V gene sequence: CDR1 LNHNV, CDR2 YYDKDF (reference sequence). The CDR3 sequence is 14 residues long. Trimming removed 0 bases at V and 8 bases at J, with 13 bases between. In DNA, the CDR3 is TGTGCCACCAGCAGAGATTCGCGCCAGGGCGGCTACACCTTC. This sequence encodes CATSRDSRQGGYTF.

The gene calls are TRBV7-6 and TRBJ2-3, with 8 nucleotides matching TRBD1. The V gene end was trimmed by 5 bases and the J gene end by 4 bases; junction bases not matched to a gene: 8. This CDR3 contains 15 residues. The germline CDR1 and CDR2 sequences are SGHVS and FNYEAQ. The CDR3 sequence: CASSLGQGRADTQYF. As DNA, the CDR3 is TGTGCCAGCAGCCTTGGACAGGGTAGGGCAGATACGCAGTATTTT.